This TCR beta chain stems from a study of blood T cell repertoires in COVID-19. Background on the study: COVID-19 samples collected from the United States, Italy and Spain covered acute and convalescent phases. T cells, B-cell-depleted T cells, or PBMCs provided the cDNA or gDNA that served as material.

Authors' processing steps: Amplification of reference gene primers was used by the study to estimate nucleated cell counts. This table comes from immunoSEQ multiplex PCR, and its TCRdb copy is limited to in-frame clones, with some not included. V and J calls and clone size are copied from that table; D and trimming were computed from the DNA. This sample yields about 74,000 clones, of which over 85% are seen a single time; approximately 9.1% belongs to the top ten. Trimming cost V 0 bases and J 7 bases, with 17 bases left between them. The CDR3 length is 16 residues. Germline V gene lookup returns CDR1 SGHNT and CDR2 YYREEE (reference sequence).

The clonotype was recovered from a human donor in a cohort sampled during active COVID-19. Sequenced sample: peripheral blood. This rearrangement joins TRBV5-4 to TRBJ2-1; D not resolved. This CDR3 is CASSLGPNSPKNEQFF. In nucleotides, the CDR3 is TGTGCCAGCAGCTTGGGCCCAAATAGCCCGAAAAATGAGCAGTTCTTC.